The 7 T cell receptor beta chains below were found in one sample sequenced in a study of T cell responses to AZD1222 COVID-19 vaccine. The repertoire was sequenced with immunoSEQ multiplex PCR; TCRdb's copy has only in-frame clones and lacks some. The sample consists of some 200,000 clones, approximately 93% of them appearing once. The sequenced sample was peripheral blood, obtained on day 0 of AZD1222 vaccination. These receptors originate from an adult in good health.

V is TRBV7-2 and J is TRBJ2-7; possibly TRBD1 for D (6 bases). The CDR3 runs 14 residues. The germline V gene encodes CDR1 SGHTA and CDR2 FQGNSA. The V end lost 2 bases, the J end lost 3 bases, and 11 bases lay between the germline ends. The CDR3 region is CASSLLAGDYEQYF. DNA for the CDR3: TGTGCCAGCAGCTTACTGGCAGGGGACTACGAGCAGTACTTC. The whole variable domain, remainder taken from reference TRBV7-2 and TRBJ2-7, is GAGVSQSPSNKVTEKGKDVELRCDPISGHTALYWYRQSLGQGLEFLIYFQGNSAPDKSGLPSDRFSAERTGGSVSTLTIQRTQQEDSAVYLCASSLLAGDYEQYFGPGTRLTVT.

The gene calls are TRBV30 and TRBJ1-2, with D maybe TRBD1 (5 bases). This CDR3 is 13 amino acids long. CDR1 is GTSNPN and CDR2 is SVGIG in the germline V gene (reference sequence). Between the trimmed V and J ends, which lost 0 bases and 8 bases, there was a span of 13 bases. CDR3 region: CAWSVRGSGGYTF. CDR3 nucleotide sequence: TGTGCCTGGAGTGTGCGGGGGTCTGGGGGCTACACCTTC.

The V and J genes are TRBV12-3 or TRBV12-4 and TRBJ1-4; tentative D call: TRBD1 (5 bases). With 8 bases removed from V and 6 bases from J, the gap between germline ends came to 13 bases. The CDR3 covers 13 residues. The CDR3 sequence: CASCVGGYEKLFF. In nucleotides, the CDR3 is TGTGCCAGCTGCGTGGGGGGATATGAAAAACTGTTTTTT.

V is TRBV5-1 and J is TRBJ2-3, with 9 bases identical to TRBD2. The trim removed 1 base at V and 1 base at J, leaving 4 bases unmatched. This CDR3 comprises 16 residues. Germline V gives CDR1 SGHRS, CDR2 YFSETQ. The CDR3 here is CASSLFSGGGTDTQYF. The CDR3 region has the DNA TGCGCCAGCAGCTTGTTTAGCGGGGGTGGCACAGATACGCAGTATTTT.

The chain has TRBV3-1 (or the pseudogene TRBV3-2) and TRBJ1-3; possibly TRBD1 for D (5 bases). The V gene lost 5 bases and the J gene lost 4 bases, with 12 bases spanning the gap. Germline V gene data show CDR1 as LGHDT and CDR2 as YNNKEL (reference sequence). This CDR3 is 14 amino acids long. CDR3 protein: CASSSGVLGNTIYF. The CDR3, as DNA: TGTGCCAGCAGCTCGGGGGTTCTAGGAAACACCATATATTTT.

The V call is TRBV3-1 (or the pseudogene TRBV3-2), the J call TRBJ2-7, with 10 bases lining up with TRBD2. Trimming cost V 5 bases and J 1 base; bases outside gene matches: 2. The CDR3 spans 14 residues. CDR1 LGHDT and CDR2 YNNKEL come from the germline V gene (reference sequence). The CDR3 loop is CASSFSGRSYEQYF. The CDR3 coding sequence is TGTGCCAGCAGCTTTAGCGGGAGGTCCTACGAGCAGTACTTC.

The chain combines TRBV25-1 with TRBJ2-7; D tentatively fits TRBD1 or TRBD2 (5 bases each). The germline gives CDR1 MGHDK, CDR2 SYGVNS. This CDR3 spans 13 amino acids. V gave up 6 bases and J gave up 1 base, with 10 bases separating them. CDR3 amino acids: CASRGEPSYEQYF. Here the CDR3 DNA reads TGTGCCAGCAGGGGGGAACCTTCCTACGAGCAGTACTTC.